A selection of T cell receptor beta chains follows, all from one sample in a study of blood T cell repertoires in COVID-19. Assay: immunoSEQ multiplex PCR; the TCRdb copy retains only in-frame clones and omits some. This table holds approximately 210,000 clones, roughly nine tenths found once. What was sequenced was peripheral blood. The source is a young man with acute or convalescent COVID-19. Each CDR3 is given with its conserved first and last residue. D genes are given only for firm matches. Size is stated for part of the rows, as once, few or many counts, or as a class when the clone is expanded.

j_call clone_size d_call v_call cdr3_nt cdr3_aa
TRBJ2-2 . TRBD2 TRBV9 TGTGCCAGCAGCGTAGGCGGCGGGGGGATGAACACCGGGGAGCTGTTTTTT CASSVGGGGMNTGELFF
TRBJ2-1 once . TRBV4-1 TGCGCCAGCAGCCAGATGGGGCGGGGCAGCCGGATGAAGCAGTTCTTC CASSQMGRGSRMKQFF
TRBJ1-1 . . TRBV2 TGTGCCAGCAGAGTAAGGGGAGGGTCCACTGAAGCTTTCTTT CASRVRGGSTEAFF
TRBJ1-3 . . TRBV6-1 TGTGCCAGCAGTGGCCCGGGGTCCAACTCTGGAAACACCATATATTTT CASSGPGSNSGNTIYF
TRBJ1-2 . . TRBV28 TGTGCCAGCATCAAAGACAGGAACTATGGCTACACCTTC CASIKDRNYGYTF
TRBJ2-3 . TRBD2 TRBV29-1 TGCAGCGTCCCCGCAGCGGGGTGGGCAGATACGCAGTATTTT CSVPAAGWADTQYF
TRBJ1-1 . TRBD1 TRBV2 TGTGCCAGCAGTCCGACAGGGGGCGCGGGGCACACTGAAGCTTTCTTT CASSPTGGAGHTEAFF
TRBJ2-5 . TRBD1 TRBV5-6 TGTGCCAGCAGCCACGTTCGGACAGGTCTGACCCAGTACTTC CASSHVRTGLTQYF
TRBJ1-5 . TRBD1 TRBV6-1 TGTGCCAGCAGTGAGAGGACAGGACTAATTTGGAGCAATCAGCCCCAGCATTTT CASSERTGLIWSNQPQHF
TRBJ2-5 . TRBD2 TRBV19 TGTGCCAGTAGTAGTGCCGGGACTACGATCCAAGAGACCCAGTACTTC CASSSAGTTIQETQYF
TRBJ2-1 . TRBD2 TRBV7-6 TGTGCCAGCAGCTTGTTACCTAGCGGGAGGGTCTACAATGAGCAGTTCTTC CASSLLPSGRVYNEQFF
TRBJ1-3 few . TRBV2 TGTGCCAGCAGGGCGGACAACTCTGGAAACACCATATATTTT CASRADNSGNTIYF
TRBJ1-2 . TRBD1 TRBV6-4 TGTGCCAGCAGTGATACCGGGACAGGATATAACTATGGCTACACCTTC CASSDTGTGYNYGYTF
TRBJ1-2 . TRBD1 TRBV6-5 TGTGCCAGCAGTTTGCATCAGGGGGGTACCTATGGCTACACCTTC CASSLHQGGTYGYTF
TRBJ1-6 . . TRBV5-6 TGTGCCAGCAGTTCTCTGAAGGGGTATTCACCCCTCCACTTT CASSSLKGYSPLHF
TRBJ2-1 . . TRBV27 TGTGCCAGCAGGAGGGACACTACCAATGAGCAGTTCTTC CASRRDTTNEQFF
TRBJ2-5 once . TRBV11-2 TGTGCCAGCAGCTACGGTCGGACGGGAAAGCAAGAGACCCAGTACTTC CASSYGRTGKQETQYF
TRBJ1-4 once . TRBV19 TGTGCCAGTAGTATCCAGATACGGAGTGAAAAACTGTTTTTT CASSIQIRSEKLFF
TRBJ1-6 . . TRBV7-9 TGTGCCAGCAGCTTAAGGGGGAATTCACCCCTCCACTTT CASSLRGNSPLHF
TRBJ2-7 . . TRBV2 TGTGCCTCAAAGGGGGAGTTGTACGAGCAGTACTTC CASKGELYEQYF
TRBJ2-5 . TRBD2 TRBV7-6 TGTGCCAGCAGCTATCTCATGCGGGGGGATGGGGAGACCCAGTACTTC CASSYLMRGDGETQYF
TRBJ1-2 . . TRBV30 TGTGCCTGGAGTGTGGCAGCTAACTATGGCTACACCTTC CAWSVAANYGYTF
TRBJ2-7 . TRBD1 TRBV30 TGTGCCTGGAGTAGGGACAGCAACTACGAGCAGTACTTC CAWSRDSNYEQYF
TRBJ1-2 few TRBD1 TRBV7-2 TGTGCCAGCAGCACTACCGGGACAGGGAACTATGGCTACACCTTC CASSTTGTGNYGYTF
TRBJ2-7 . TRBD2 TRBV3-1/TRBV3-2 TGTGCCAGCAGTTATCTAGCGGTAAACTACGAGCAGTACTTC CASSYLAVNYEQYF
TRBJ1-5 . . TRBV19 TGTGCCAGTACCCCGTCCGACTCGTTAAATCAGCCCCAGCATTTT CASTPSDSLNQPQHF
TRBJ1-3 . TRBD1 TRBV27 TGTGCCAGCCCCGACCCAAACAGGGGGCCCTGTGGCTCTGGAAACACCATATATTTT CASPDPNRGPCGSGNTIYF
TRBJ2-7 . TRBD2 TRBV11-2 TGTGCCAGCAGCTTACAACCGGGACTAGCGGGGGGGCTTGTCTACGAGCAGTACTTC CASSLQPGLAGGLVYEQYF
TRBJ1-6 once TRBD1 TRBV28 TGTGCCAGCAGTCTCCGACAGGGGGCGTATAATTCACCCCTCCACTTT CASSLRQGAYNSPLHF
TRBJ2-3 . . TRBV27 TGTGCCAGCAGTTTAGTCCCGTTTGCAGATACGCAGTATTTT CASSLVPFADTQYF
TRBJ1-1 . . TRBV27 TGTGCCAGCATCCACCTCGGGGGGAACACTGAAGCTTTCTTT CASIHLGGNTEAFF
TRBJ2-2 . . TRBV5-8 TGTGCCAGCAGCCTACACAACGTCGGACACCCCACCGGGGAGCTGTTTTTT CASSLHNVGHPTGELFF
TRBJ2-3 . TRBD2 TRBV7-6 TGTGCCAGCAGCATCGCCATCGGGGGGGTAAACACAGATACGCAGTATTTT CASSIAIGGVNTDTQYF
TRBJ2-1 . TRBD2 TRBV3-1/TRBV3-2 TGTGCCAGCGGATTAGCGGGAGTCAATGAGCAGTTCTTC CASGLAGVNEQFF
TRBJ1-1 . TRBD1 TRBV15 TGTGCCACCAGCAGAGTAGGAGTAGGACAGGGGGTCGAAGCTTTCTTT CATSRVGVGQGVEAFF
TRBJ1-2 . . TRBV5-1 TGCGCCAGCGGCACGGGAGCTCAACTAAATGGCTACACCTTC CASGTGAQLNGYTF
TRBJ2-1 . TRBD1 TRBV5-1 TGCGCCAGCAGTACGGGACAGGGAGGGATAGATGAGCAGTTCTTC CASSTGQGGIDEQFF
TRBJ2-7 . TRBD1 TRBV9 TGTGCCAGCAGCGTAGCAGACAGGGCTTTCTACGAGCAGTACTTC CASSVADRAFYEQYF
TRBJ2-7 . TRBD1 TRBV7-8 TGTGCCAGCAAGGAGGGACAGGGTCAGTTCGAGCAGTACTTC CASKEGQGQFEQYF
TRBJ2-7 . . TRBV5-1 TGCGCCAGCAGCTTGGCGTCAGGGGCCCGCTACGAGCAGTACTTC CASSLASGARYEQYF
TRBJ1-4 . TRBD1 TRBV27 TGTGCCAGCAGTTCCGGGACAGGAGTCGAAAAACTGTTTTTT CASSSGTGVEKLFF
TRBJ1-5 . . TRBV15 TGTGCCACCAGCAGAGGTTTGGAGAGTAGCAATCAGCCCCAGCATTTT CATSRGLESSNQPQHF
TRBJ2-1 . . TRBV14 TGTGCCAGCAGCCGAAACTTAGGCTGGAGCTCCTACAATGAGCAGTTCTTC CASSRNLGWSSYNEQFF
TRBJ2-3 . TRBD2 TRBV19 TGTGCCAGTAGAGCGGGGCTTAGCACAGATACGCAGTATTTT CASRAGLSTDTQYF
TRBJ2-7 . TRBD1 TRBV5-1 TGCGCCAGCAGCTGGGGGGACAGGCTTCCTAACGAGCAGTACTTC CASSWGDRLPNEQYF
TRBJ1-5 once . TRBV27 TGTGCCAGCAGTTTCAGGGATAGCAATCAGCCCCAGCATTTT CASSFRDSNQPQHF
TRBJ2-1 . TRBD2 TRBV11-2 TGTGCCAGCAGCTGGACTAGCGGGAGCAATGAGCAGTTCTTC CASSWTSGSNEQFF
TRBJ2-1 . . TRBV30 TGTGCCTGGACTAGCGCTTACAATGAGCAGTTCTTC CAWTSAYNEQFF
TRBJ1-2 . . TRBV28 TGTGCCAGCAGTCCCCGGGGGACCGGGACGAGTGGCTACACCTTC CASSPRGTGTSGYTF
TRBJ1-1 . . TRBV2 TGTGCCAGCAACCTACAGGGCGCGAACACTGAAGCTTTCTTT CASNLQGANTEAFF
TRBJ2-1 . . TRBV29-1 TGCAGCGTCCAGAGGGGGGAGGGCAATGAGCAGTTCTTC CSVQRGEGNEQFF